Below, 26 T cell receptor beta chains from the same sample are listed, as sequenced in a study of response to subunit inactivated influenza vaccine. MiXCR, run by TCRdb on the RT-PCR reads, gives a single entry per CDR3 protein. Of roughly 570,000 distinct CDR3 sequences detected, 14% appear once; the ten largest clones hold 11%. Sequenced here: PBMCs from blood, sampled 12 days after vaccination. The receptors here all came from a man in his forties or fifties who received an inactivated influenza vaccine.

The CDR3 DNA is TGTGCCACCAGCAGAGATCCCGGGTCATATGGCTACACCTTC. Its translation is CATSRDPGSYGYTF. The chain is built from TRBV15 and TRBJ1-2; no definite D call. The germline V gene encodes CDR1 LNHNV and CDR2 YYDKDF (reference sequence). CDR3 length: 14 amino acids. V lost 0 bases and J lost 5, with 10 bases in between.

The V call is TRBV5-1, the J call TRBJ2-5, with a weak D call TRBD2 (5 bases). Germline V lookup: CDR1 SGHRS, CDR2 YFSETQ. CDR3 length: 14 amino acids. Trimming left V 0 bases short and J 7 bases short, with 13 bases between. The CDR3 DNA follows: TGCGCCAGCAGCTTGGGGCCCACCGAGGGGACCCAGTACTTC. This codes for CASSLGPTEGTQYF.

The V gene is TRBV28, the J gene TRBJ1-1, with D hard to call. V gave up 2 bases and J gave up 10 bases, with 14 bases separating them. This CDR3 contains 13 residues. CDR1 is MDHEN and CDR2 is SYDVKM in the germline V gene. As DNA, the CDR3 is TGTGCCAGCAGTTTACGTCAGGCAGACTTAGCTTTCTTT. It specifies CASSLRQADLAFF. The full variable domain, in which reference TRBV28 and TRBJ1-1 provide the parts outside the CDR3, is DVKVTQSSRYLVKRTGEKVFLECVQDMDHENMFWYRQDPGLGLRLIYFSYDVKMKEKGDIPEGYSVSREKKERFSLILESASTNQTSMYLCASSLRQADLAFFGQGTRLTVV.

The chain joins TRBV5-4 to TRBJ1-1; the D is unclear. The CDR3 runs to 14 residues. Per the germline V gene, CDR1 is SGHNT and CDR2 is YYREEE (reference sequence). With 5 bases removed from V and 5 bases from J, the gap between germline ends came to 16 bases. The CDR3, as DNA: TGTGCCAGCAGTCTTGAGGCAACCAGAACTGAAGCTTTCTTT. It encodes CASSLEATRTEAFF. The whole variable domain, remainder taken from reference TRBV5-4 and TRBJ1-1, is ETGVTQSPTHLIKTRGQQVTLRCSSQSGHNTVSWYQQALGQGPQFIFQYYREEENGRGNFPPRFSGLQFPNYSSELNVNALELDDSALYLCASSLEATRTEAFFGQGTRLTVV.

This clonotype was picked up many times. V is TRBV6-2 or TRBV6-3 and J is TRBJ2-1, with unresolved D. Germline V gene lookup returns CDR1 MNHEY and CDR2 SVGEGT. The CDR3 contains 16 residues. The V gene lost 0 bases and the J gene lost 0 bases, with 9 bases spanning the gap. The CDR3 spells CASSYSIQSSYNEQFF. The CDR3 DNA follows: TGTGCCAGCAGTTACTCGATCCAGAGCTCCTACAATGAGCAGTTCTTC.

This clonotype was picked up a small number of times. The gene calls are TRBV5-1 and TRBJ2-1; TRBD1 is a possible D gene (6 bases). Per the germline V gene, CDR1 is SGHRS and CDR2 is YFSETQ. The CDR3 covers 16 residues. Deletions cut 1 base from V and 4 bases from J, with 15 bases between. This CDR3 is CASSLSPLTGYNEQFF. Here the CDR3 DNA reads TGCGCCAGCAGCTTGAGCCCCCTAACAGGGTACAATGAGCAGTTCTTC.

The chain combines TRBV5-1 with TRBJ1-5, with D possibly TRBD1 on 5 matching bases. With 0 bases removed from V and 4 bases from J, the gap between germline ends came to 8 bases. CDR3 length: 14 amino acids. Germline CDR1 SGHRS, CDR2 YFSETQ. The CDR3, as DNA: TGCGCCAGCAGCTTGGGACAGCAGAATCAGCCCCAGCATTTT. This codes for CASSLGQQNQPQHF.

The CDR3 nucleotides read TGTGCCAGCAGTTATTTCGCGGGAAACACAGATACGCAGTATTTT. Translated: CASSYFAGNTDTQYF. The chain has TRBV6-2 or TRBV6-3 and TRBJ2-3, with D perhaps TRBD2 (6 bases). V was cut by 3 bases and J by 2 bases, with 12 bases left in between. CDR3 length equals 15 residues. Germline CDR1 is MNHEY and CDR2 is SVGEGT.

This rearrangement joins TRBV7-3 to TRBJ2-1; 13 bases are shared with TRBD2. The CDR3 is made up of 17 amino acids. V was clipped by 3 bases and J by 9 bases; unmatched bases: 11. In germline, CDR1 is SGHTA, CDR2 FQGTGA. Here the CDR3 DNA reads TGTGCCAGCAGCTTGACTAGCGGGAGGACTAGACCAACTGAGCAGTTCTTC. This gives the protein CASSLTSGRTRPTEQFF.

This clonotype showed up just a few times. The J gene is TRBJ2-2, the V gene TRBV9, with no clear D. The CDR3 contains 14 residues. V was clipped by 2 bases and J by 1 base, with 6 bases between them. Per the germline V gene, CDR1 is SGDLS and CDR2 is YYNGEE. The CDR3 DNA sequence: TGTGCCAGCAGCGTGAGCGTGAACACCGGGGAGCTGTTTTTT. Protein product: CASSVSVNTGELFF.

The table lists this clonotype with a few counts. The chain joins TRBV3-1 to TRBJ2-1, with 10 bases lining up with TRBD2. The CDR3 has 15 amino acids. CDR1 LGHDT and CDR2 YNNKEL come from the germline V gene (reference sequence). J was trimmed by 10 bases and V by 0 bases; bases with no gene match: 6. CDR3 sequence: CASSQDLAGEKEQFF. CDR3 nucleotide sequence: TGTGCCAGCAGCCAAGATCTAGCGGGGGAGAAAGAGCAGTTCTTC.

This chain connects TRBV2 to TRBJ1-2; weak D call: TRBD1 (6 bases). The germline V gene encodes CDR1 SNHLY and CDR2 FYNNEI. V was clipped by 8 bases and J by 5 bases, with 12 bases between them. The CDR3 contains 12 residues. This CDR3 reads CASGGRGYGYTF. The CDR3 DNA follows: TGTGCCAGCGGGGGCAGGGGATATGGCTACACCTTC.

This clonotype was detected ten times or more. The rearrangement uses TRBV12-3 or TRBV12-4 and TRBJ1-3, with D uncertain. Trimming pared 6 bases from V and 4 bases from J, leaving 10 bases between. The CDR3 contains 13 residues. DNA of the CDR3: TGTGCCAGCAGCCCCTCTCCCGGAAACACCATATATTTT. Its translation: CASSPSPGNTIYF.

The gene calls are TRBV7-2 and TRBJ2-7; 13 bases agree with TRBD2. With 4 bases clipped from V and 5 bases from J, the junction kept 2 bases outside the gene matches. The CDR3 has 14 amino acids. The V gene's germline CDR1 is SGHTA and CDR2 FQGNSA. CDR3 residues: CASSSGTSGNEQYF. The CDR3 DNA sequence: TGTGCCAGCAGCTCCGGGACTAGCGGGAACGAGCAGTACTTC. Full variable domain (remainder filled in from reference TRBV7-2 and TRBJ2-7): GAGVSQSPSNKVTEKGKDVELRCDPISGHTALYWYRQSLGQGLEFLIYFQGNSAPDKSGLPSDRFSAERTGGSVSTLTIQRTQQEDSAVYLCASSSGTSGNEQYFGPGTRLTVT.

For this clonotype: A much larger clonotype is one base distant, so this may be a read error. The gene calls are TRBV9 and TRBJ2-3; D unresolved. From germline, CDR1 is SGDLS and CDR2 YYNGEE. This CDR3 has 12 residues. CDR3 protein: CASSVSTDTRYF. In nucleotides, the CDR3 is TGTGCCAGCAGCGTATCCACAGATACGCGGTATTTT.

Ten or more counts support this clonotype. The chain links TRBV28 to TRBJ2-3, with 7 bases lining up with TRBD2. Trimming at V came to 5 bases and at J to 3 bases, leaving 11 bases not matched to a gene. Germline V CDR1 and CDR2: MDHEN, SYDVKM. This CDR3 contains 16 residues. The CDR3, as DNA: TGTGCCAGCAGTCCTGCAGGGAGGGATGGGACAGATACGCAGTATTTT. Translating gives CASSPAGRDGTDTQYF.

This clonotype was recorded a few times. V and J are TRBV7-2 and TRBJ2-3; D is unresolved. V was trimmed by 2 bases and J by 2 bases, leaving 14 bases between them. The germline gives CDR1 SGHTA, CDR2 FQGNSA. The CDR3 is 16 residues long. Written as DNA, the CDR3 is TGTGCCAGCAGCTTAAGGGCTGCGGACCACACAGATACGCAGTATTTT. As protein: CASSLRAADHTDTQYF. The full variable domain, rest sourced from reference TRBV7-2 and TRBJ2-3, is GAGVSQSPSNKVTEKGKDVELRCDPISGHTALYWYRQSLGQGLEFLIYFQGNSAPDKSGLPSDRFSAERTGGSVSTLTIQRTQQEDSAVYLCASSLRAADHTDTQYFGPGTRLTVL.

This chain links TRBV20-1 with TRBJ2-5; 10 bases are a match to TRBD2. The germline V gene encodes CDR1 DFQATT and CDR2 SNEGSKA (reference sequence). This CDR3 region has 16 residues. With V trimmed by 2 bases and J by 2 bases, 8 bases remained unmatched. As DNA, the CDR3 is TGCAGTGCTAGACCCCGGGGTAGCGGGGGGCAAGAGACCCAGTACTTC. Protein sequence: CSARPRGSGGQETQYF.

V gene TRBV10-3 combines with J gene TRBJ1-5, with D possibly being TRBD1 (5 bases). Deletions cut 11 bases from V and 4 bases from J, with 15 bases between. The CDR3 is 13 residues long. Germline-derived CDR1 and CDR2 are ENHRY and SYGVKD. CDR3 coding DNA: TGTGCCGCCCAGCGACAGTTGAATCAGCCCCAGCATTTT. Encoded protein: CAAQRQLNQPQHF.

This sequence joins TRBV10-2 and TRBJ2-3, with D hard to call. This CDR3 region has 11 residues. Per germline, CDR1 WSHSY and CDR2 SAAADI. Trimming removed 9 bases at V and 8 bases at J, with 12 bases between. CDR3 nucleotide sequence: TGCGCCAGTGAGTATACCGGTACGCAGTATTTT. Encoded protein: CASEYTGTQYF.

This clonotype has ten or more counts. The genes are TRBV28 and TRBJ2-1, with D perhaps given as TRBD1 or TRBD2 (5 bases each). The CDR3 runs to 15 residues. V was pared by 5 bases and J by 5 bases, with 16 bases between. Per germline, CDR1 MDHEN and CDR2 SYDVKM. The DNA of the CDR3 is TGTGCCAGCAGTCGTTGGGACGCTGGAAACAATGAGCAGTTCTTC. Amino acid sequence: CASSRWDAGNNEQFF.

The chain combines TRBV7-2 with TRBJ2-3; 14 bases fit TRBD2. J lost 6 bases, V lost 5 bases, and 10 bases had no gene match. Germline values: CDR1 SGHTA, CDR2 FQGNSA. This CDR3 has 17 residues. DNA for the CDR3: TGTGCCAGCAGCCAGGGACTAGCGGGAGCGTTGGGGGATACGCAGTATTTT. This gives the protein CASSQGLAGALGDTQYF.

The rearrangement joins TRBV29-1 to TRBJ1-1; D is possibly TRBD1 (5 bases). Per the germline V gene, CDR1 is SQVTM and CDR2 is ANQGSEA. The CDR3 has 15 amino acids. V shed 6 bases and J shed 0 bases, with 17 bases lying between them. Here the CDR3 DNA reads TGCAGCGTGAGGGACGGAGGAAATTTGAACACTGAAGCTTTCTTT. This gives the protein CSVRDGGNLNTEAFF.

CDR3 loop: CASSTYLQGRGTEAFF. CDR3 sequence (DNA): TGTGCCAGCAGCACATACCTACAGGGGAGAGGGACTGAAGCTTTCTTT. The chain recombines TRBV7-9 with TRBJ1-1; TRBD1 aligns across 7 bases. With V trimmed by 5 bases and J by 5 bases, 14 bases remained unmatched. CDR1 and CDR2 from the germline V gene are SEHNR and FQNEAQ (reference sequence). The CDR3 has 16 amino acids.

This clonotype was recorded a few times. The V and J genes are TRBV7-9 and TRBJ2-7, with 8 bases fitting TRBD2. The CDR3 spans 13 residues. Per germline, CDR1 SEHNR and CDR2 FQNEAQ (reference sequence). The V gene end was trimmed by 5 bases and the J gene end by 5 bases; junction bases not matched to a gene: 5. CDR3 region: CASSKAGGDEQYF. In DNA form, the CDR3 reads TGTGCCAGCAGCAAAGCCGGGGGGGACGAGCAGTACTTC. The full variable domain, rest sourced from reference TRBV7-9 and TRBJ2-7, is DTGVSQNPRHKITKRGQNVTFRCDPISEHNRLYWYRQTLGQGPEFLTYFQNEAQLEKSRLLSDRFSAERPKGSFSTLEIQRTEQGDSAMYLCASSKAGGDEQYFGPGTRLTVT.

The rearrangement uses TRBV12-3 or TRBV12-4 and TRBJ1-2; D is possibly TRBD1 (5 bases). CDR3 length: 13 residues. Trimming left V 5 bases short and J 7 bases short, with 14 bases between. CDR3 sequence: CASSLTSGLGYTF. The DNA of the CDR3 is TGTGCCAGCAGTCTCACGTCGGGGCTTGGCTACACCTTC.